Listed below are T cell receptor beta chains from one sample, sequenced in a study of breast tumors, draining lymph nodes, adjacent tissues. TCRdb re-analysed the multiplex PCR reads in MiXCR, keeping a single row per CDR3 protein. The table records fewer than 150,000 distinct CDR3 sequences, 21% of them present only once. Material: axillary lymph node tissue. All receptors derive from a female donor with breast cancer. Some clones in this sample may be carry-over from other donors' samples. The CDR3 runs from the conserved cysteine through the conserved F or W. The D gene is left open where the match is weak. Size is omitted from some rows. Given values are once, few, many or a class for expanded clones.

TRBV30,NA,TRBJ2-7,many,TGTGCCTGGAGTGCCCAGTACGAGCAGTACTTC,CAWSAQYEQYF
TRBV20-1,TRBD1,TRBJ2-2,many,TGCAGTGCTAGAGATGGGGGACAGGTGAACACCGGGGAGCTGTTTTTT,CSARDGGQVNTGELFF
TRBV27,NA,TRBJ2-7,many,TGTGCCAGCAGTTTATCGGTACTGGGGACCCAGAATACCTACGAGCAGTACTTC,CASSLSVLGTQNTYEQYF
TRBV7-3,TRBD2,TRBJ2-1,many,TGTGCCAGCAGCGCCAAGCCCTCTTTAGCGGGACCGCGGAATGAGCAGTTCTTC,CASSAKPSLAGPRNEQFF
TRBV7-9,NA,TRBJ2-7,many,TGTGCCAGCAGCTTAGGAGTCCCTAGGGTAACCCACGAGCAGTACTTC,CASSLGVPRVTHEQYF
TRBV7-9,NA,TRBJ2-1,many,TGTGCCAGCAGCTCGACCGGGACCACCGATCACGCTAGCTCCTACAATGAGCAGTTCTTC,CASSSTGTTDHASSYNEQFF
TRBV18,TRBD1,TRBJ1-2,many,TGTGCCAGCTCACCCACGACAGGGTCTGCGGCTGCGGGTGAAGGCTACACCTTC,CASSPTTGSAAAGEGYTF
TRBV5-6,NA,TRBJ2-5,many,TGTGCCAGCAGCCTCCCGGGACAATTCCAGTACTTC,CASSLPGQFQYF
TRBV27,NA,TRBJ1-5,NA,TGTGCCAGCAGTATTGGGGGTAGCAATCAGCCCCAGCATTTT,CASSIGGSNQPQHF
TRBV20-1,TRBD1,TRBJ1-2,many,TGCAGTGCTAGTCTGGCCAGGGGGCTTTATGGCTACACCTTC,CSASLARGLYGYTF
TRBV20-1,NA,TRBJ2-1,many,TGCAGTGCTAGAGATCGTGGGAGAGGGAGCTACAATGAGCAGTTCTTC,CSARDRGRGSYNEQFF
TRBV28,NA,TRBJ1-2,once,TGTGCCAGCAGTTTTCTAGCCCGGCAGCAATATGGCTACACCTTC,CASSFLARQQYGYTF
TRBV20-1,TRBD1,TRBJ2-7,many,TGCAGTGCTCCAGGGACAGCTTCCTACGAGCAGTACTTC,CSAPGTASYEQYF
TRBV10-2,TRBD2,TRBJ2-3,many,TGCGCCAGCAGTAACCCAGCGGGAGTTCTAGATACGCAGTATTTT,CASSNPAGVLDTQYF
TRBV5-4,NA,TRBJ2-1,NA,TGTGCCAGCAGCTCAAGACAGTCAGGGGGGCTACCGGGTGAGCAGTTCTTC,CASSSRQSGGLPGEQFF
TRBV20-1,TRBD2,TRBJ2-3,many,TGCAGTGCCACCTTGAGTGCGAAGCGGGAGATCACAGATACGCAGTATTTT,CSATLSAKREITDTQYF
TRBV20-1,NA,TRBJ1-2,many,TGCAGTGCTGCCAGGGGAAATGGCTACACCTTC,CSAARGNGYTF
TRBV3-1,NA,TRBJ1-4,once,TGTGCCAGCAGCCCCCCATTCGTGGGCCTAGATGAAAAACTGGTTTTT,CASSPPFVGLDEKLVF
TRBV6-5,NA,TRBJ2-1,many,TGTGCCAGCAGTTACTCCCGAGGGGCGCGGGATGAGCAGTTCTTC,CASSYSRGARDEQFF
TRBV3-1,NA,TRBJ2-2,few,TGTGCCAGCAGTCTAATTGGCGGGGAGCTGTTTTTT,CASSLIGGELFF
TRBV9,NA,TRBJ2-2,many,TGTGCCAGCAGCCCTCGCCGAGGGGCCGACGCCGGGGAGCTGTTTTTT,CASSPRRGADAGELFF
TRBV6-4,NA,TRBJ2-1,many,TGTGCCAGCAGTGACCGGATGGGCAATGAGCAGTTCTTC,CASSDRMGNEQFF
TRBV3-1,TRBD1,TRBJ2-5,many,TGTGCCAGCAGCCACACCGACAGGGAAGAGACCCAGTACTTC,CASSHTDREETQYF
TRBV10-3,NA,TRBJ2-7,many,TGTGCCATCAGTGTGGAGGACCGCGAGCAGTACTTC,CAISVEDREQYF
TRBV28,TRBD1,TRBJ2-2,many,TGTGCCAGCACCGGACAGGGAGCCGGGGAGCTGTTTTTT,CASTGQGAGELFF
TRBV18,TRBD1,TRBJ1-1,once,TGTGCCAGCTCACCTCCAGGGGGAGGCACTGAAGCTTTCTTT,CASSPPGGGTEAFF
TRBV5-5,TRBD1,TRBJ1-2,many,TGTGCCAGCAGCTTGACAGGGGCGTATGGCTACACCTTC,CASSLTGAYGYTF
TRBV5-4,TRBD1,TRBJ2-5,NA,TGTGCCAGCAGCTTAGTGCAGGGGACAGGGGAGACCCAGTACTTC,CASSLVQGTGETQYF
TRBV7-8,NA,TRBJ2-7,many,TGTGCCAGCAGCTTAGTCTACGAGCAGTACTTC,CASSLVYEQYF
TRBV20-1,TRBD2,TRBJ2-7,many,TGCAGTGCTAGAGCGGGAGGGGGGGTTCTCATCCACTACGAGCAGTACTTC,CSARAGGGVLIHYEQYF
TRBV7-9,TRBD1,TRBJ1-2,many,TGTGCCAGCAGCACCGCCGACAGGGTTTTCTACACCTTC,CASSTADRVFYTF
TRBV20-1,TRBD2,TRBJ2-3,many,TGCAGTGCGAGGACGGGACTAGCGGGAGTAGGCGATACGCAGTATTTT,CSARTGLAGVGDTQYF
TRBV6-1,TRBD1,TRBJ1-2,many,TGTGCCAGCAGGGAGGGGGCGCAGTATGGCTACACCTTC,CASREGAQYGYTF
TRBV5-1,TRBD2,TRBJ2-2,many,TGCGCCAGCAGGGAGCTAGCGGGCGCCCGGACCACCGGGGAGCTGTTTTTT,CASRELAGARTTGELFF
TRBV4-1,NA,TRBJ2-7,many,TGCGCCAGCAGCCAGCTGAGGGGGGTATCCTACGAGCAGTACTTC,CASSQLRGVSYEQYF
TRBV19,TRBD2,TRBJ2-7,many,TGTGCCAGTAGTATAGACCTTTCTGGACTAGCGGCTCACTACGAGCAGTACTTC,CASSIDLSGLAAHYEQYF
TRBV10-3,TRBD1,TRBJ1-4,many,TGTGCCATCAGTGAAAGGACAGGGCCGAGTGAAAAACTGTTTTTT,CAISERTGPSEKLFF
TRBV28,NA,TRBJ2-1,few,TGTGCCAGCAGGCCCGAGTTTCGATGGGAGCAGTTCTTC,CASRPEFRWEQFF
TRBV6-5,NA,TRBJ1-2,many,TGTGCCAGCAGTTCCCCTCGGCGGAAGGGGTCTTATGGCTACACCTTC,CASSSPRRKGSYGYTF
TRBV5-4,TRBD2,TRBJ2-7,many,TGTGCCAGCAGCTCGGAAGGCGGGAGGACCTACGAGCAGTACTTC,CASSSEGGRTYEQYF
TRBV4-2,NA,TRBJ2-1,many,TGTGCCAGCAGCCAAGTCTACAATGAGCAGTTCTTC,CASSQVYNEQFF
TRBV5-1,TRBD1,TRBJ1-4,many,TGCGCCAGCAGCCCAGGACAGGGCTCACGAACTAATGAAAAACTGTTTTTT,CASSPGQGSRTNEKLFF
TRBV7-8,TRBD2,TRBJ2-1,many,TGTGCCAGCAGCTCCGGACTAGCGTGGTTCTTC,CASSSGLAWFF
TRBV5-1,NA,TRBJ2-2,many,TGCGCCAGCAGCTTGGCGGTGGACACCGCGAACACCGGGGAGCTGTTTTTT,CASSLAVDTANTGELFF
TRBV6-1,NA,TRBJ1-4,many,TGTGCCAGCAGTGAAGCCACGACGGAGTTTAATGAAAAACTGTTTTTT,CASSEATTEFNEKLFF